This record covers a single T cell receptor (beta chain). The target antigen is unknown. PCR was performed using 60 Vbeta and 13 Jbeta primers. TCRdb's copy holds only in-frame clones and misses some; the assay was immunoSEQ multiplex PCR. Of some 180,000 clones listed, more than 60% are singletons. This record belongs to a study of cytomegalovirus exposure and HLA in healthy donors. In the study overall: A preliminary data release comprised 70 million to 95 million unique TCRs obtained from HLA-typed donors. The study, taken as a whole, reports: The study put roughly 160 TCR beta chains on its list as cytomegalovirus-associated. Trimming of TCR beta V- and J-genes showed a link, identified in a later analysis, to a missense DCLRE1C variant.

This CDR3 is 14 amino acids long. Germline V gives CDR1 SGHRS, CDR2 YFSETQ. Trimming took off 4 bases at V and 1 base at J, with 11 bases between the two ends. The specimen sequenced was PBMCs. The genes are TRBV5-1 and TRBJ1-1, with D unresolved. This sequence was found in a woman aged 55-69 years in good health and CMV-seropositive. The DNA of the CDR3 is TGCGCCAGCAGCCTTCTTACCGGGAACACTGAAGCTTTCTTT. This codes for CASSLLTGNTEAFF.